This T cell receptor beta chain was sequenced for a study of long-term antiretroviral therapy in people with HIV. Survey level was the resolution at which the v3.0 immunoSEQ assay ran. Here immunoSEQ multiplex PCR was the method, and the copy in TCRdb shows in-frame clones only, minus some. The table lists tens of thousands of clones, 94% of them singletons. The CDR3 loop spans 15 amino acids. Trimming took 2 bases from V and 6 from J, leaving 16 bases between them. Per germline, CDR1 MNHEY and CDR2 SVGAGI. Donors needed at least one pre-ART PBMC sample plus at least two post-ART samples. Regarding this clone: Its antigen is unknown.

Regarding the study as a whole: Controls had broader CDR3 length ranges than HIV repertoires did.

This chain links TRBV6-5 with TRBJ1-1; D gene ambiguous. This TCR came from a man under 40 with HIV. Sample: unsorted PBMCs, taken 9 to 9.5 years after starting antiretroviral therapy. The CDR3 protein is CASSYDAGIRAEAFF. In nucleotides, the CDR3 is TGTGCCAGCAGTTACGACGCGGGGATAAGGGCTGAAGCTTTCTTT.